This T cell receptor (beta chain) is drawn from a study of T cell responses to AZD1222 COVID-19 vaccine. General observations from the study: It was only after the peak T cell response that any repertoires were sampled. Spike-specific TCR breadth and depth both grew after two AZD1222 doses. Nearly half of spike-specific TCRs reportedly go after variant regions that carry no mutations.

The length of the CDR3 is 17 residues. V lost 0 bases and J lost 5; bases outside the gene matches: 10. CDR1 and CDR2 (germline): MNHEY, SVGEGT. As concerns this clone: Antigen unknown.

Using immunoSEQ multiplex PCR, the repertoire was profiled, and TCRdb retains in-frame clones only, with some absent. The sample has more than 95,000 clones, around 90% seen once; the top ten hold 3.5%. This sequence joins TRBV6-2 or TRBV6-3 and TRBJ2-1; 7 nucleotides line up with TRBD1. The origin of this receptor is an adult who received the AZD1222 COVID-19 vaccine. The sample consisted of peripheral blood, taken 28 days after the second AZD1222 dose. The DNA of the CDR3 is TGTGCCAGCAGTTACTCGATACTCGGGACAGCCAACAATGAGCAGTTCTTC. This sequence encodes CASSYSILGTANNEQFF.